The source of this T cell receptor (beta chain) is a study of CD4 T cells in relation to SARS-CoV-2 and coronaviruses. For the study at large: PBMCs were cultured with antigen for roughly 10 days before TCR beta sequencing. The study's findings and limits: Roughly three fifths of donors had memory CD4+ clonotypes crossrecognizing SARS-CoV-2 and common cold coronavirus spike. No crossreactivity against non-spike viral proteins was tested here.

The V end was cut by 5 bases, the J end by 0 bases, with 8 bases between. The length of the CDR3 is 13 residues. Germline assignment: CDR1 WSHSY and CDR2 SAAADI. As to this clone: Its specificity is not known.

Libraries were prepared by immunoSEQ multiplex PCR; TCRdb keeps only in-frame clonotypes and omits some of them. The repertoire holds 16,000 or so clones, 70% to 85% seen once, with over 40% in the top ten. Before the COVID-19 pandemic, during about 2011-2019, CD4+ T cells were taken from unexposed donors. CD4+ T cells were isolated from the cells after more than nine days of culture. Half the medium was replaced with IL-2 medium on days 3 and 7. This TCR was recovered from a human donor in good health. This chain uses TRBV10-2 with TRBJ2-7; D is possibly TRBD2 (5 bases). The specimen was CD4+ T cells from PBMCs, cultured in vitro. The CDR3 here is CASSRRDSYEQYF. In DNA form, the CDR3 reads TGCGCCAGCAGTCGACGGGACTCCTACGAGCAGTACTTC.